These T cell receptor beta chains were read from a single sample in a study of Ad26.COV2.S vaccination and SARS-CoV-2 variants. Using immunoSEQ multiplex PCR, the repertoire was profiled, and TCRdb retains in-frame clones only, with some absent. Here the sample spans hundreds of thousands of clones, approximately 92% being singletons. The sample here was peripheral blood, taken in a trial of Ad26.COV2.S vaccine versus placebo. The source of these receptors is a person aged 18-65 years who received the Ad26.COV2.S COVID-19 vaccine or a placebo. CDR3s include the opening cysteine and the closing phenylalanine or tryptophan. D genes are given only for firm matches. Expanded clones get a size class; other rows say once, few or many, or leave the size out.

d_call	j_call	v_call	clone_size	cdr3_aa	cdr3_nt
-	TRBJ2-5	TRBV2	-	CASEPQGGGETQYF	TGTGCCAGCGAGCCACAGGGAGGAGGAGAGACCCAGTACTTC
TRBD1	TRBJ1-2	TRBV10-3	-	CAISGDRVGGGYTF	TGTGCCATCAGTGGAGACAGGGTAGGAGGTGGCTACACCTTC
-	TRBJ2-3	TRBV23-1	-	CASSYSPTDLSTDTQYF	TGCGCCAGCAGTTACAGCCCGACCGACCTTAGCACAGATACGCAGTATTTT
-	TRBJ2-3	TRBV27	-	CASSLRDARGTDTQYF	TGTGCCAGCAGTTTAAGAGACGCCCGTGGCACAGATACGCAGTATTTT
-	TRBJ2-6	TRBV7-2	-	CASGGRAAFSGANVLTF	TGTGCCAGCGGCGGGCGGGCAGCTTTCTCTGGGGCCAACGTCCTGACTTTC
TRBD2	TRBJ2-5	TRBV5-1	-	CASSSCRTSGGEETQYF	TGCGCCAGCAGCTCCTGTCGGACTAGCGGGGGAGAAGAGACCCAGTACTTC
-	TRBJ1-1	TRBV6-5	few	CASSSGPGGTEAFF	TGTGCCAGCAGCTCCGGACCGGGGGGCACTGAAGCTTTCTTT
-	TRBJ2-1	TRBV7-3	-	CASSTQGREQFF	TGTGCCAGCAGCACTCAGGGCCGTGAGCAGTTCTTC
TRBD2	TRBJ2-1	TRBV4-2	-	CASSQDIGSGGGIVNEQFF	TGTGCCAGCAGCCAAGATATTGGTAGCGGGGGGGGGATTGTCAATGAGCAGTTCTTC
TRBD1	TRBJ1-2	TRBV5-1	-	CASSWGTGPDYGYTF	TGCGCCAGCAGCTGGGGGACAGGGCCCGACTATGGCTACACCTTC
-	TRBJ1-6	TRBV28	few	CASSFLRGYSPLHF	TGTGCCAGCAGTTTTCTTAGGGGTTATTCACCCCTCCACTTT
-	TRBJ1-2	TRBV5-1	-	CASSLEQNYGYTF	TGCGCCAGCAGCTTGGAGCAAAACTATGGCTACACCTTC
-	TRBJ2-5	TRBV13	-	CASSQGQSLQETQYF	TGTGCCAGCAGTCAAGGACAGAGCCTTCAAGAGACCCAGTACTTC
-	TRBJ2-5	TRBV10-3	-	CATAPGTEQETQYF	TGTGCCACCGCTCCGGGTACAGAGCAAGAGACCCAGTACTTC
-	TRBJ2-3	TRBV19	-	CASKMSGVADTQYF	TGTGCCAGTAAAATGTCGGGAGTCGCAGATACGCAGTATTTT
-	TRBJ2-1	TRBV9	once	CASSVPRNEQFF	TGTGCCAGCAGCGTACCACGAAATGAGCAGTTCTTC
TRBD1	TRBJ2-5	TRBV29-1	-	CSIRTGGETQYF	TGCAGCATACGGACAGGGGGCGAGACCCAGTACTTC
-	TRBJ2-3	TRBV7-2	-	CASSLAIAMADTQYF	TGTGCCAGCAGCTTGGCGATAGCTATGGCAGATACGCAGTATTTT
TRBD1	TRBJ2-5	TRBV24-1	-	CATSDAGQGGETQYF	TGTGCCACCAGTGATGCGGGACAGGGGGGAGAGACCCAGTACTTC
-	TRBJ2-3	TRBV11-2	-	CASSYPSGGLSDTQYF	TGTGCCAGCAGCTACCCCTCCGGGGGGCTCTCAGATACGCAGTATTTT
-	TRBJ2-1	TRBV4-3	-	CASSHLPFSEDPAYNEQFF	TGCGCCAGCAGCCATCTCCCGTTTAGCGAAGACCCCGCCTACAATGAGCAGTTCTTC
TRBD1	TRBJ2-3	TRBV3-1/TRBV3-2	-	CASSGQGADTQYF	TGTGCCAGCAGCGGACAGGGGGCGGATACGCAGTATTTT
TRBD1	TRBJ1-2	TRBV6-5	-	CASRRQGPHYGYTF	TGTGCCAGCAGGCGACAGGGTCCGCACTATGGCTACACCTTC
-	TRBJ2-5	TRBV2	-	CASRSPGETQYF	TGTGCCAGCAGGTCCCCAGGAGAGACCCAGTACTTC
-	TRBJ2-5	TRBV29-1	once	CSVSQGIQETQYF	TGCAGCGTGTCACAGGGCATCCAAGAGACCCAGTACTTC
-	TRBJ2-7	TRBV5-1	-	CASSLETGPYYEQYF	TGCGCCAGCAGCTTGGAAACAGGCCCCTACTACGAGCAGTACTTC
-	TRBJ2-2	TRBV5-1	-	CASSLRQAYTGELFF	TGCGCCAGCAGCTTGCGTCAGGCGTACACCGGGGAGCTGTTTTTT
TRBD2	TRBJ2-2	TRBV4-3	-	CASSQVRGDTGELFF	TGCGCCAGCAGCCAAGTCCGGGGGGACACCGGGGAGCTGTTTTTT
-	TRBJ2-5	TRBV6-2/TRBV6-3	-	CASSYSRYQETQYF	TGTGCCAGCAGTTACTCTAGGTACCAAGAGACCCAGTACTTC
-	TRBJ1-2	TRBV7-2	-	CASSLGTTLYYGYTF	TGTGCCAGCAGCTTAGGGACAACCCTTTACTATGGCTACACCTTC
-	TRBJ2-7	TRBV5-1	-	CASSWAGDYAYEQYF	TGCGCCAGCAGCTGGGCCGGTGATTACGCCTACGAGCAGTACTTC
-	TRBJ2-7	TRBV20-1	-	CSGAGNEQYF	TGCAGTGGAGCAGGTAACGAGCAGTACTTC
-	TRBJ2-5	TRBV15	-	CATSSGGGRTLETQYF	TGTGCCACCAGCAGCGGTGGGGGGCGCACTCTAGAGACCCAGTACTTC
-	TRBJ1-4	TRBV12-3/TRBV12-4	-	CASSRGLGEKLFF	TGTGCCAGCAGCCGAGGACTGGGGGAAAAACTGTTTTTT
-	TRBJ1-1	TRBV28	-	CASSFSPNTEAFF	TGTGCCAGCAGTTTTTCCCCGAACACTGAAGCTTTCTTT
-	TRBJ1-3	TRBV5-6	-	CASNDSGNTIYF	TGTGCCAGTAACGACTCTGGAAACACCATATATTTT
TRBD1	TRBJ1-4	TRBV30	-	CAWRETGVEKLFF	TGTGCCTGGAGGGAAACAGGGGTTGAAAAACTGTTTTTT
-	TRBJ1-6	TRBV5-1	-	CASRPLGGISPLHF	TGCGCCAGCAGACCTCTGGGGGGAATTTCACCCCTCCACTTT
-	TRBJ2-7	TRBV4-3	-	CASSQALGSKRGYEQYF	TGCGCCAGCAGCCAAGCTCTAGGGAGTAAAAGAGGTTACGAGCAGTACTTC
TRBD1	TRBJ1-2	TRBV7-2	-	CASSSGTGTYGYTF	TGTGCCAGCAGCTCAGGGACAGGGACGTATGGCTACACCTTC
-	TRBJ1-2	TRBV27	-	CASSTPGQGYTF	TGTGCCAGCAGTACCCCTGGACAGGGCTACACCTTC
-	TRBJ1-1	TRBV28	-	CASSPATLAEAFF	TGTGCCAGCAGTCCAGCAACATTGGCTGAAGCTTTCTTT
-	TRBJ1-1	TRBV4-3	-	CASSQEGRDTEAFF	TGCGCCAGCAGCCAAGAGGGCAGGGACACTGAAGCTTTCTTT
TRBD2	TRBJ2-1	TRBV27	once	CASSLSPTSGGPGEQFF	TGTGCCAGCAGTTTATCCCCGACTAGCGGGGGCCCTGGGGAGCAGTTCTTC
-	TRBJ2-5	TRBV9	once	CASSVVQGETQYF	TGTGCCAGCAGCGTAGTTCAAGGGGAGACCCAGTACTTC
-	TRBJ2-7	TRBV5-1	-	CASSLLARAGEQYF	TGCGCCAGCAGCTTGCTCGCCAGGGCTGGCGAGCAGTACTTC
-	TRBJ2-7	TRBV29-1	once	CSVTGGQPYEQYF	TGCAGCGTTACAGGAGGACAGCCCTACGAGCAGTACTTC
-	TRBJ1-4	TRBV15	-	CATRPGGQGPGGNEKLFF	TGTGCCACCAGGCCCGGGGGGCAGGGCCCTGGGGGGAATGAAAAACTGTTTTTT
-	TRBJ1-1	TRBV7-2	-	CASSLGGQGTEAFF	TGTGCCAGCAGCTTAGGAGGGCAGGGTACTGAAGCTTTCTTT
TRBD1	TRBJ2-3	TRBV25-1	-	CASSAGQGLDTQYF	TGTGCCAGCAGTGCCGGACAGGGATTAGATACGCAGTATTTT
-	TRBJ2-5	TRBV3-1/TRBV3-2	-	CASSLRGTGEYGTQYF	TGTGCCAGCAGCCTAAGGGGGACTGGGGAATACGGGACCCAGTACTTC
-	TRBJ1-2	TRBV11-2	-	CASSFGRANYGYTF	TGTGCCAGCAGCTTTGGAAGAGCTAACTATGGCTACACCTTC
TRBD2	TRBJ2-1	TRBV5-1	once	CASSALAGANEQFF	TGCGCCAGCAGCGCTCTAGCGGGAGCCAATGAGCAGTTCTTC
TRBD1	TRBJ2-1	TRBV4-1	-	CASARGQGYNEQFF	TGCGCCAGCGCCCGGGGACAGGGTTACAATGAGCAGTTCTTC
TRBD2	TRBJ2-3	TRBV6-1	-	CASSEVSGGPTDTQYF	TGTGCCAGCAGTGAAGTCAGCGGGGGGCCCACAGATACGCAGTATTTT
-	TRBJ1-2	TRBV11-3	-	CASSLGAVDHPDGYTF	TGTGCCAGCAGCTTAGGAGCGGTAGACCACCCGGATGGCTACACCTTC
-	TRBJ1-4	TRBV18	-	CASSPGLNEKLFF	TGTGCCAGCTCACCAGGCCTAAATGAAAAACTGTTTTTT